These 5 T cell receptor beta chains were sequenced from one sample in a study of glioma-infiltrating T cells after dendritic cell vaccination. Data came from immunoSEQ multiplex PCR; TCRdb stores just in-frame clones and leaves some out. Here the sample spans tens of thousands of clones, roughly 82% being singletons. The sequences come from blood, collected before dendritic cell vaccination. The receptors here all came from a human donor with glioblastoma.

This chain links TRBV7-2 with TRBJ1-6, with D tentatively TRBD1 (6 bases). Trimming removed 5 bases from V and 11 bases from J, with 13 bases in between. Germline V gene lookup returns CDR1 SGHTA and CDR2 FQGNSA. This CDR3 contains 13 residues. In nucleotides, the CDR3 is TGTGCCAGCAGCCCACAGGGTACGGCACCCCTCCACTTT. This sequence encodes CASSPQGTAPLHF.

The chain carries TRBV5-6 and TRBJ1-2; 9 bases match TRBD1. Germline CDR1 SGHDT, CDR2 YYEEEE. Trimming took 4 bases from V and 3 from J; bases not matched to a gene: 7. CDR3 length: 15 amino acids. The CDR3 DNA is TGTGCCAGCAGCCTCCGGGACAGGGAGTACTATGGCTACACCTTC. Translated, it gives CASSLRDREYYGYTF.

The chain joins TRBV5-1 to TRBJ1-6; 10 positions agree with TRBD1. Per the germline V gene, CDR1 is SGHRS and CDR2 is YFSETQ. The CDR3 consists of 16 residues. With 1 base clipped from V and 5 bases from J, the junction kept 3 bases outside the gene matches. CDR3 residues: CASSLKTGGDNSPLHF. CDR3 sequence (DNA): TGCGCCAGCAGCTTGAAGACAGGGGGCGATAATTCACCCCTCCACTTT.

This sequence joins TRBV6-5 and TRBJ1-1; D remains ambiguous. This CDR3 region has 11 residues. Germline V gene lookup returns CDR1 MNHEY and CDR2 SVGAGI. The V end was cut by 6 bases, the J end by 5 bases, with 7 bases between. In nucleotides, the CDR3 is TGTGCCAGCAGCAGGTCGACTGAAGCTTTCTTT. Residues: CASSRSTEAFF.

The chain recombines TRBV5-1 with TRBJ1-2, with 10 bases aligning to TRBD1. The length of the CDR3 is 15 residues. J gave up 13 bases and V 2 bases, and 14 bases lay outside the gene matches. CDR1 is SGHRS and CDR2 is YFSETQ in the germline V gene. CDR3 sequence reads: CASSLTGTGVESGTF. CDR3 sequence (DNA): TGCGCCAGCAGCTTAACCGGGACAGGGGTAGAAAGTGGCACCTTC. Full variable domain (outside the CDR3, taken from reference TRBV5-1 and TRBJ1-2): KAGVTQTPRYLIKTRGQQVTLSCSPISGHRSVSWYQQTPGQGLQFLFEYFSETQRNKGNFPGRFSGRQFSNSRSEMNVSTLELGDSALYLCASSLTGTGVESGTFGSGTRLTVV.